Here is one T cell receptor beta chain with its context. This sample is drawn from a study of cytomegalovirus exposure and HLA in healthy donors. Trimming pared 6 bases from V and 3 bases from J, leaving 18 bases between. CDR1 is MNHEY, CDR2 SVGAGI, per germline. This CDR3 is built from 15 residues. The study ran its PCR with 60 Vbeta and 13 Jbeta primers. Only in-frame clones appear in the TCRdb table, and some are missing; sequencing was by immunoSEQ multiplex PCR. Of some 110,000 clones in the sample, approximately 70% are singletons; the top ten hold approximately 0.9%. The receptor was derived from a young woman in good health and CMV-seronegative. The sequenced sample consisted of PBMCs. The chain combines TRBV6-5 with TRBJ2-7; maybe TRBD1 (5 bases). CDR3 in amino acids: CASSRDQGYGYEQYF. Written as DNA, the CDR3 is TGTGCCAGCAGCCGCGACCAGGGCTACGGCTACGAGCAGTACTTC.